This TCR beta chain was observed in a study of vaccination and CD4 T cells after COVID-19. Treatment: approximately nine-day PBMC culture with coronavirus spike peptide pools or control peptides (ViraFEST assay). Expansion of antigen-specific T cells with peptide pools by ViraFEST preceded sequencing of TCRs. Details on this clonotype: No antigen is known for it.

Oncomine TCR Beta short-read sequencing was applied to DNA from cultured CD4+ T cells. Genomic DNA was taken out of cultured CD4+ T cells by extraction. One entry per CDR3 protein, called by TCRdb with MiXCR from the PCR reads. This table holds about 7,300 distinct CDR3 sequences, 51% found once. CDR1 and CDR2 from the germline V gene are MGHRA and YSYEKL. V lost 2 bases to trimming and J lost 3 bases, with 14 bases between them. The CDR3 contains 15 residues. General study findings and limits: The study found that a median about 88% of reactive clones in convalescent patients appeared only post-vaccination. Median numbers of SARS-CoV-2-reactive clonotypes increased from about 20 to 38 (not a significant change).

This clonotype was obtained from a human donor who had recovered from COVID-19. The rearrangement uses TRBV4-1 and TRBJ2-7; possibly TRBD2 for D (5 bases). The specimen was CD4+ T cells from blood, cultured in vitro. The CDR3 is CASSQPAPGFYEQYF. The CDR3 nucleotides are TGCGCCAGCAGCCAACCCGCCCCGGGATTCTACGAGCAGTACTTC.